This T cell receptor (beta chain) was sequenced during a study of regulatory T cells in long-lasting Graves disease. This clonotype was detected ten times or more. The authors built TCR beta libraries using iRepertoire HTBI primers and Arm-PCR of CDR3 regions. TCRdb used MiXCR to reprocess the multiplex PCR reads, holding one entry per CDR3 protein. The table includes hundreds of thousands of distinct CDR3 sequences, about 12% detected once. The length of the CDR3 is 14 residues. From germline, CDR1 is SGHRS and CDR2 YFSETQ. Between the trimmed V and J ends, which lost 4 bases and 5 bases, there was a span of 14 bases. The time point was: newly diagnosed GD, antithyroid drugs for less than 3 months. Extracted RNA from PBMCs served as the source of the TCR library. This sample also appeared in a second study, on T cells in Graves' hyperthyroidism and ophthalmopathy.

The receptor comes from a woman aged 25-40 years with Graves disease. This chain joins TRBV5-1 and TRBJ2-3, with D perhaps being TRBD1 or TRBD2 (5 bases each). Material: peripheral blood mononuclear cells (PBMCs), obtained at new diagnosis, from a patient treated with antithyroid drugs. The CDR3: CASSLGTRGDTQYF. The CDR3, as DNA: TGCGCCAGCAGCCTAGGGACCCGAGGAGATACGCAGTATTTT.